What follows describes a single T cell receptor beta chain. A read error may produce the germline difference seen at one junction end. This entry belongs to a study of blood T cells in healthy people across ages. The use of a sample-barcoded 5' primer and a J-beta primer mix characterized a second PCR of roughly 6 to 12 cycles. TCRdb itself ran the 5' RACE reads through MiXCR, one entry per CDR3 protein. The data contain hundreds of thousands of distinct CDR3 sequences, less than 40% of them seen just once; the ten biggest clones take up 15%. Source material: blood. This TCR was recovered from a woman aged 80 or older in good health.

CDR3 region: CASSLLNTGERFF. The CDR3 DNA follows: TGTGCCAGCAGCTTGTTAAACACCGGGGAGCGGTTTTTT. The genes are TRBV11-1 and TRBJ2-2, with D maybe TRBD2 (5 bases). The CDR3 covers 13 residues. Germline V gene data show CDR1 as SGHAT and CDR2 as FQDESV (reference sequence).